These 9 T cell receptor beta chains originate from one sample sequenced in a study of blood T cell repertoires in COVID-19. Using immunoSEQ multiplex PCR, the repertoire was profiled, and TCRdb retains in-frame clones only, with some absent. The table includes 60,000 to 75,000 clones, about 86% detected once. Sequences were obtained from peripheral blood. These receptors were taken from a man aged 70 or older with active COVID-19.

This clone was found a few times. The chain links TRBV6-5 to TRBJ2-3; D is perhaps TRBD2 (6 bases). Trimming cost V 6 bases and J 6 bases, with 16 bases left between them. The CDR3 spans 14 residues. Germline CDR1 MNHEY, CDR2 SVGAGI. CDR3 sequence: CASSRGVAGDTQYF. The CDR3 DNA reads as TGTGCCAGCAGCCGGGGTGTTGCGGGGGATACGCAGTATTTT.

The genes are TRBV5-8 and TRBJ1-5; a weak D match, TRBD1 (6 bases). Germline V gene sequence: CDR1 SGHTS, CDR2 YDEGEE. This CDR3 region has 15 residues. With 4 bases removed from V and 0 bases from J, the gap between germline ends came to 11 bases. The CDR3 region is CASSVPRGSNQPQHF. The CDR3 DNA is TGTGCCAGCAGCGTCCCCAGGGGTAGCAATCAGCCCCAGCATTTT.

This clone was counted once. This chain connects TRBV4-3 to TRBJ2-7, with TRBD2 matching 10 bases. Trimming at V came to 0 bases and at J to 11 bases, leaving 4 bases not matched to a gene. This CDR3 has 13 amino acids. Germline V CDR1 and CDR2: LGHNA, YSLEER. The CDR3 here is CASSQDQSGREYF. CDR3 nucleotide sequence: TGCGCCAGCAGCCAAGACCAAAGCGGGAGGGAGTACTTC.

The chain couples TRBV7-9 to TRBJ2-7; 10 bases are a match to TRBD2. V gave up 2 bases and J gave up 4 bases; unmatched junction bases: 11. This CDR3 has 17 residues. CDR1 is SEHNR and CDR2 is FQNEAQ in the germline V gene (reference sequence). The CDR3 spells CASSLPWGAGGQYEQYF. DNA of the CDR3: TGTGCCAGCAGCTTACCGTGGGGAGCGGGAGGGCAGTACGAGCAGTACTTC.

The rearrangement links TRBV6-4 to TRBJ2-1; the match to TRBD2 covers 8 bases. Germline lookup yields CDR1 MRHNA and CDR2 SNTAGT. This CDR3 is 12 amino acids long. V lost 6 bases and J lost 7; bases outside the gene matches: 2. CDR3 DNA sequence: TGTGCCAGCAGCGCTAGCGGGAATGAGCAGTTCTTC. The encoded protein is CASSASGNEQFF.

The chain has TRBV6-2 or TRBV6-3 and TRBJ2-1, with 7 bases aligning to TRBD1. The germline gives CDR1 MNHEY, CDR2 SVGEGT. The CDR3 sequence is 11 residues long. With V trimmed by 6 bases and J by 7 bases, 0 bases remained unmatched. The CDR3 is CASSRGNEQFF. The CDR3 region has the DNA TGTGCCAGCAGCAGGGGGAATGAGCAGTTCTTC.

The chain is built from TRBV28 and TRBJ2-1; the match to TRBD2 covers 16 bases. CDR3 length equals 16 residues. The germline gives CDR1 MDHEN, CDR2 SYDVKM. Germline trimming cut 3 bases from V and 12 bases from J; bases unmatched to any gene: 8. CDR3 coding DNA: TGTGCCAGCAGTTTGCTGGGGACTAGCGGGAGGGGGAGGCAGTTCTTC. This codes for CASSLLGTSGRGRQFF.

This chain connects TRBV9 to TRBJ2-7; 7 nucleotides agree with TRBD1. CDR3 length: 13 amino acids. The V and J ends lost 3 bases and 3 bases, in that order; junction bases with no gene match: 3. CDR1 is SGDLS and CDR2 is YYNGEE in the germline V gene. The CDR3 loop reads CASSAWDSYEQYF. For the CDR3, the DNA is TGTGCCAGCAGCGCTTGGGACAGCTACGAGCAGTACTTC.

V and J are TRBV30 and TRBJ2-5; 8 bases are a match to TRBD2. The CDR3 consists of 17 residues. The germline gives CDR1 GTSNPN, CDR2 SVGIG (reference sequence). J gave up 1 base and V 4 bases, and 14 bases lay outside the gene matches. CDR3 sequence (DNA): TGTGCCTGGATCGGCCCACGGCGGGAGGAGGGCCAAGAGACCCAGTACTTC. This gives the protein CAWIGPRREEGQETQYF. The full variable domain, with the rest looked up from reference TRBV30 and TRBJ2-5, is SQTIHQWPATLVQPVGSPLSLECTVEGTSNPNLYWYRQAAGRGLQLLFYSVGIGQISSEVPQNLSASRPQDRQFILSSKKLLLSDSGFYLCAWIGPRREEGQETQYFGPGTRLLVL.